The table lists the clone carrying this T cell receptor (beta chain) with a count of one. Its antigen is not identified. V was clipped by 1 base and J by 4 bases; unmatched bases: 8. Germline V CDR1 and CDR2: MGHRA, YSYEKL. The CDR3 runs 17 residues. Sequenced by immunoSEQ multiplex PCR; TCRdb stores in-frame clones only, minus some. The table records 150,000 to 200,000 clones, roughly 77% of them present only once. The source of the sample is a study of cytomegalovirus exposure and HLA in healthy donors. Broader study findings: Investigators reported 164 TCR beta chains as tied to cytomegalovirus. Through in vitro validation, a few CMV-associated chains were shown to be specific for CMV antigens.

The chain uses TRBV4-1 and TRBJ2-3; TRBD2 matches 10 bases. This sequence was found in a woman in her 30s in good health and CMV-seronegative. The sequencing input was PBMCs. This chain's CDR3 is CASSQGPPGLASDTQYF. The DNA for the CDR3 is TGCGCCAGCAGCCAAGGACCCCCGGGACTAGCGTCAGATACGCAGTATTTT.